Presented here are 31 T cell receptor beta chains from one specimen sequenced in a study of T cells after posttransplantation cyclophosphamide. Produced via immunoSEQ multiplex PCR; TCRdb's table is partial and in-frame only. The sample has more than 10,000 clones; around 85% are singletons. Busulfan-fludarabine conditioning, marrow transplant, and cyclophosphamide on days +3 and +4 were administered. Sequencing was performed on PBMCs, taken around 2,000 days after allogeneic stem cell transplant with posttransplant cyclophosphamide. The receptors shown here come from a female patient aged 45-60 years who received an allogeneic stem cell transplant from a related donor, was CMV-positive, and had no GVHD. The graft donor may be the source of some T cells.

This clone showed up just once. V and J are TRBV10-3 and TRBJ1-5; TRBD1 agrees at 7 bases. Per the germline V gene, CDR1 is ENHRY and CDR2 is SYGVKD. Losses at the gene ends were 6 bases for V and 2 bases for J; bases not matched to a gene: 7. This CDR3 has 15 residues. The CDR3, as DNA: TGTGCCATCAGCCCGACAGGGTTAGGCAATCAGCCCCAGCATTTT. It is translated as CAISPTGLGNQPQHF.

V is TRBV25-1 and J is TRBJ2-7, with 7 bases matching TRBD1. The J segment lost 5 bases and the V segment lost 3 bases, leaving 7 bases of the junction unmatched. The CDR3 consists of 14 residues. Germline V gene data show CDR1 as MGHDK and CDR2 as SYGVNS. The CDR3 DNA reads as TGTGCCAGCAGTGACCCGGGACAGTCCGACGAGCAGTACTTC. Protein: CASSDPGQSDEQYF.

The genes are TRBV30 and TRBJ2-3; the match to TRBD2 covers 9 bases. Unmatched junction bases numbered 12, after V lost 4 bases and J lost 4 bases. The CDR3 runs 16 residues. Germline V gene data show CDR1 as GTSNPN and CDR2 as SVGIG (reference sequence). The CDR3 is CAWIPRGLAGSDTQYF. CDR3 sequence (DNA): TGTGCCTGGATACCTCGAGGGCTAGCGGGATCAGATACGCAGTATTTT.

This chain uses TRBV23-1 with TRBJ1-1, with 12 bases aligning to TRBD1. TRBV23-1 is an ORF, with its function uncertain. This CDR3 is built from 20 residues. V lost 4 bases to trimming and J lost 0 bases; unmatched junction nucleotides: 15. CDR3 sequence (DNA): TGCGCCAGCAGTCCTACCCGGGACAGGGGGCAGGAAAGCATGAACACTGAAGCTTTCTTT. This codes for CASSPTRDRGQESMNTEAFF.

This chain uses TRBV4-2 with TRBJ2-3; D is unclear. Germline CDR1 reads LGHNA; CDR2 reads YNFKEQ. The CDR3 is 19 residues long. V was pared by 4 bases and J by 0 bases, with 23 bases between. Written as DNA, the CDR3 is TGTGCCAGCAGCCCCCTCGGGTCCTTAACGTACCCTAGCACAGATACGCAGTATTTT. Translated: CASSPLGSLTYPSTDTQYF.

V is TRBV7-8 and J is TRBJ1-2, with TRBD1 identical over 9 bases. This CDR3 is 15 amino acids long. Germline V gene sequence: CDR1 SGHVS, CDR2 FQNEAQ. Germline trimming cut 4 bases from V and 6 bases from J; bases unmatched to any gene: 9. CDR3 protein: CASSYHRDRAHGYTF. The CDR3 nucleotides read TGTGCCAGCAGCTATCATCGGGACAGGGCTCATGGCTACACCTTC. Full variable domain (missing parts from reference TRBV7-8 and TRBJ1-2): GAGVSQSPRYKVAKRGQDVALRCDPISGHVSLFWYQQALGQGPEFLTYFQNEAQLDKSGLPSDRFFAERPEGSVSTLKIQRTQQEDSAVYLCASSYHRDRAHGYTFGSGTRLTVV.

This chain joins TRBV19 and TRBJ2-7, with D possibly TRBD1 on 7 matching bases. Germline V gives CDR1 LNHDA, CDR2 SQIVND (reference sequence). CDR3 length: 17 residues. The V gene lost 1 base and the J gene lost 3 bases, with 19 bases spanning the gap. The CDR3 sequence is CASSIGPGPGGIYEQYF. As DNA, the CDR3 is TGTGCCAGTAGTATAGGCCCGGGGCCAGGGGGGATCTACGAGCAGTACTTC.

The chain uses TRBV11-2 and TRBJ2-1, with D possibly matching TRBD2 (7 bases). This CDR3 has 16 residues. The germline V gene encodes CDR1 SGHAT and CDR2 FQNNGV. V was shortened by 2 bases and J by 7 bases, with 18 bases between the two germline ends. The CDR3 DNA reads TGTGCCAGCAGCTTACGGGGGGACACGGGAGTAAATGAGCAGTTCTTC. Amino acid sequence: CASSLRGDTGVNEQFF.

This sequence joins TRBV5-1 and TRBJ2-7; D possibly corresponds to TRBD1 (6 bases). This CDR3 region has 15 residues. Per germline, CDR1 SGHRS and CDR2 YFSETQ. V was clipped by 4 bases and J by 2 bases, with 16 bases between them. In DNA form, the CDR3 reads TGCGCCAGCAGCCTGACAGGTGTCGTTCCCTACGAGCAGTACTTC. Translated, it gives CASSLTGVVPYEQYF.

Here the CDR3 DNA reads TGTGCCAGCAGCTTAGGGGGGGACAGCTCCTACGAGCAGTACTTC. Its protein product is CASSLGGDSSYEQYF. The chain carries TRBV11-3 and TRBJ2-7; D is possibly TRBD1 (7 bases). CDR1 and CDR2 (germline): SGHNT, YENEEA. Trimming took 1 base from V and 0 from J, leaving 10 bases between them. The CDR3 totals 15 residues.

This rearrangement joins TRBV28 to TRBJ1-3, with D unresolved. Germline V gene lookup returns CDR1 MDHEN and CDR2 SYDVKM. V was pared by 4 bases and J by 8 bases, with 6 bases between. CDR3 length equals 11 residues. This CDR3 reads CASSSIDTIYF. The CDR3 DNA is TGTGCCAGCAGTTCCATAGACACCATATATTTT.

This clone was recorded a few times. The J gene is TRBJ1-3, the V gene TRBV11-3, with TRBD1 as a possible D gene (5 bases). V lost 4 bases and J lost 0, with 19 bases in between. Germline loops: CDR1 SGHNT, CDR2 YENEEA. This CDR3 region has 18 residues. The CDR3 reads CASSSTGFPDDSGNTIYF. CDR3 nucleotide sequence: TGTGCCAGCAGCTCAACAGGTTTCCCGGACGACTCTGGAAACACCATATATTTT.

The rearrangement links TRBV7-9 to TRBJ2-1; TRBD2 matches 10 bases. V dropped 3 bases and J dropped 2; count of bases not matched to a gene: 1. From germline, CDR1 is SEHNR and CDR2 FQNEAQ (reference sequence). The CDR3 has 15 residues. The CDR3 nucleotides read TGTGCCAGCAGCTTTACTAGCGGGGCCTACAATGAGCAGTTCTTC. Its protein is CASSFTSGAYNEQFF.

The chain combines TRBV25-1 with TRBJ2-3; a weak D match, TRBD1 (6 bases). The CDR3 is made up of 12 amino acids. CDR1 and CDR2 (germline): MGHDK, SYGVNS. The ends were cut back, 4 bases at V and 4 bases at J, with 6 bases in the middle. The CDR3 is CASSGQADTQYF. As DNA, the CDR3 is TGTGCCAGCAGTGGACAGGCAGATACGCAGTATTTT.

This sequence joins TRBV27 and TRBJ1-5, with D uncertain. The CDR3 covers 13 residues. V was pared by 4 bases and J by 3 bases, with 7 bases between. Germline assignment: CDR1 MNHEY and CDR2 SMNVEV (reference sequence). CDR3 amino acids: CASSSQPNQPQHF. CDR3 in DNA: TGTGCCAGCAGTTCACAGCCCAATCAGCCCCAGCATTTT.

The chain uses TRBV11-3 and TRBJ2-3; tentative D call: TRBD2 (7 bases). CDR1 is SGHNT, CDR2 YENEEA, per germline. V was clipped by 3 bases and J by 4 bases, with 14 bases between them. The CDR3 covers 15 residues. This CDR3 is CASSFGRGGADTQYF. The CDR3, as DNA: TGTGCCAGCAGCTTTGGCAGGGGAGGGGCAGATACGCAGTATTTT.

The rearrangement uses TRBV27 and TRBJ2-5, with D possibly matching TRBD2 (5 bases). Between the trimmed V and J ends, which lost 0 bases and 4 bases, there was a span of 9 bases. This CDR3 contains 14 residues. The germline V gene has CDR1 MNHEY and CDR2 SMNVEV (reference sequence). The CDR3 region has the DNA TGTGCCAGCAGTTTATCCGGGGTGGTAGAGACCCAGTACTTC. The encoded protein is CASSLSGVVETQYF.

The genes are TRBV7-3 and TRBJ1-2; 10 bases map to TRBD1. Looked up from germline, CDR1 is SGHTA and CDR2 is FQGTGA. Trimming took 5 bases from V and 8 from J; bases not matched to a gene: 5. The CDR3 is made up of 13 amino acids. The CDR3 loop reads CASSPTGGQGYTF. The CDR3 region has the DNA TGTGCCAGCAGCCCGACAGGGGGCCAGGGCTACACCTTC.

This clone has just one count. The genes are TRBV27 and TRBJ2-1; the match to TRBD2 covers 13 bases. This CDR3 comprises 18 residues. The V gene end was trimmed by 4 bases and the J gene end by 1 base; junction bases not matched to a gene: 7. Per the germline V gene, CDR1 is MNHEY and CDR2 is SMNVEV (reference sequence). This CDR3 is CASSSSRLAGGSYNEQFF. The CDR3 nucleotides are TGTGCCAGCAGTTCCTCTCGACTAGCGGGAGGATCCTACAATGAGCAGTTCTTC.

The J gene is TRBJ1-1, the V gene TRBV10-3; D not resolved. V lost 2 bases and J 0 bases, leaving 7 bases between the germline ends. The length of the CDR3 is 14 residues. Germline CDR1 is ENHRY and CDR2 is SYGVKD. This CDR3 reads CAISEDTLNTEAFF. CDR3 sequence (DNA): TGTGCCATCAGTGAGGACACCCTGAACACTGAAGCTTTCTTT.

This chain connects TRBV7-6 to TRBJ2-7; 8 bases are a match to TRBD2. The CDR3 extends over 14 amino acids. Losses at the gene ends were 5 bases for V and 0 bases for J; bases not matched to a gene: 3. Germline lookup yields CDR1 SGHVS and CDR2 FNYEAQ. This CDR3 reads CASSPSGSSYEQYF. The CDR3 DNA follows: TGTGCCAGCAGCCCGAGCGGGAGCTCCTACGAGCAGTACTTC.

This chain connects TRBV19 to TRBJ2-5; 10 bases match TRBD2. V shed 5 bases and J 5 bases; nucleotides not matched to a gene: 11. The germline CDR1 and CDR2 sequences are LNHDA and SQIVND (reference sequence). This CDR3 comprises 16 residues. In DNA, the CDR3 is TGTGCCAGTAGTCCTTGGAGCGGGAGGGCCTTTGAGACCCAGTACTTC. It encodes CASSPWSGRAFETQYF.

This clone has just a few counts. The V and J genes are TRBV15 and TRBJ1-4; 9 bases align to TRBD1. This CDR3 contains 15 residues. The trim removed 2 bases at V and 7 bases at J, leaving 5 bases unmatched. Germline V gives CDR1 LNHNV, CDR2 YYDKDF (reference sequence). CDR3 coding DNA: TGTGCCACCAGCAGACCCGGGACAGGGACTGAAAAACTGTTTTTT. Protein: CATSRPGTGTEKLFF.

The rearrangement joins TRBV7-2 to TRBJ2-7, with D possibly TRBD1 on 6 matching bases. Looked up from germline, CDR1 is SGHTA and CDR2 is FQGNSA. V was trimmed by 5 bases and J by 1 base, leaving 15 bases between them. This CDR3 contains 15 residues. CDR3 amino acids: CASSIRGSSSYEQYF. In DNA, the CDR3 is TGTGCCAGCAGCATAAGGGGGTCATCGTCCTACGAGCAGTACTTC.

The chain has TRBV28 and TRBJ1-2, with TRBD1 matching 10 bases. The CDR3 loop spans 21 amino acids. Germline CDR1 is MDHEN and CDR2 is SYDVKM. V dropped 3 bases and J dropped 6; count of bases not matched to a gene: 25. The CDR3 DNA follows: TGTGCCAGCAGTTTCGGCCCCAGCTTCCGGGACAGGGGCCCCGTACGGGATGGCTACACCTTC. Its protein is CASSFGPSFRDRGPVRDGYTF.

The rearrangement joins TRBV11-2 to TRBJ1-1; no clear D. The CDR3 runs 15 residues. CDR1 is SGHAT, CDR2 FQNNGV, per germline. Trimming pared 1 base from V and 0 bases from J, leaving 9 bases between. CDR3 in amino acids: CASSLVSGMNTEAFF. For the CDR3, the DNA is TGTGCCAGCAGCTTAGTTTCGGGGATGAACACTGAAGCTTTCTTT.

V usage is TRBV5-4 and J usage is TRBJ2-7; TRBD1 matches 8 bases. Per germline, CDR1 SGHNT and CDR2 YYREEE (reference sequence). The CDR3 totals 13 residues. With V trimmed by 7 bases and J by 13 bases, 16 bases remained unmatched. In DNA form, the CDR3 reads TGTGCCAGCGGCCCTCCTGGACAGGGCGGGATTTACTTC. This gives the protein CASGPPGQGGIYF.

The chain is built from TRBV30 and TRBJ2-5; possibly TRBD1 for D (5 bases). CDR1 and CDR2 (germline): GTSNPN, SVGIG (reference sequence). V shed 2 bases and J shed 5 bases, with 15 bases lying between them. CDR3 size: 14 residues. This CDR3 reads CAWSIQGVGETQYF. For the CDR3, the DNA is TGTGCCTGGAGTATCCAGGGCGTTGGCGAGACCCAGTACTTC.

CDR3 DNA sequence: TGTGCCACCTCGAGCGGGGCCGCCTACGAGCAGTACTTC. Protein: CATSSGAAYEQYF. The V and J genes are TRBV10-3 and TRBJ2-7; 7 bases fit TRBD2. Germline V gene data show CDR1 as ENHRY and CDR2 as SYGVKD. This CDR3 has 13 residues. V lost 10 bases and J lost 2; bases outside the gene matches: 8.

CDR3 protein: CASSRPTSGRATTAYEQYF. CDR3 nucleotides: TGTGCCAGCAGCCGACCGACTAGCGGGAGGGCCACCACGGCGTACGAGCAGTACTTC. This sequence joins TRBV2 and TRBJ2-7; 14 nucleotides match TRBD2. V was pared by 6 bases and J by 4 bases, with 17 bases of the junction left unmatched. Germline lookup yields CDR1 SNHLY and CDR2 FYNNEI. This CDR3 contains 19 residues.

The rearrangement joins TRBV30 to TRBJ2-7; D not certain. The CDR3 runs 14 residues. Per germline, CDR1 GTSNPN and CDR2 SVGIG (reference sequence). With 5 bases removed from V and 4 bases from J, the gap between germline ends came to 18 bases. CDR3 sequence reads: CAWVPRLEIYEQYF. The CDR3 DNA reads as TGTGCCTGGGTCCCGCGGCTCGAAATTTACGAGCAGTACTTC.